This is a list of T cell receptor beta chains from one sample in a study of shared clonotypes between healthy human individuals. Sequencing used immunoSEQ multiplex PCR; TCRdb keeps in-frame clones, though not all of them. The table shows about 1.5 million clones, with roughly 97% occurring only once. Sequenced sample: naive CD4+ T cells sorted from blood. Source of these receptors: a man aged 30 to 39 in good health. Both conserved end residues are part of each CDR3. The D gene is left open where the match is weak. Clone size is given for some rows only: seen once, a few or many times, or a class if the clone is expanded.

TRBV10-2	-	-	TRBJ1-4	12	CAERDSNEKLFF	TGCGCCGAACGGGACTCTAATGAAAAACTGTTTTTT
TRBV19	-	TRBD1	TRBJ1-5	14	CASLDRLSNQPQHF	TGTGCCAGTTTGGACAGGCTTAGCAATCAGCCCCAGCATTTT
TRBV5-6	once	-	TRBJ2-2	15	CASSFLGGSTGELFF	TGTGCCAGCAGCTTTTTAGGGGGTAGCACCGGGGAGCTGTTTTTT
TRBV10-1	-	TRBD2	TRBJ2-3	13	CASSSGGADTQYF	TGCGCCAGCAGTAGCGGGGGAGCAGATACGCAGTATTTT
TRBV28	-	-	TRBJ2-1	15	CASSPLDRPYNEQFF	TGTGCCAGCAGTCCGCTCGATCGCCCCTACAATGAGCAGTTCTTC
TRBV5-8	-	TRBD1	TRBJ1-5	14	CASSSQGYGQPQHF	TGTGCCAGCAGCTCACAGGGGTACGGCCAGCCCCAGCATTTT
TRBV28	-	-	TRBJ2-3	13	CASRTGVTDTQYF	TGTGCCAGCAGGACGGGAGTTACAGATACGCAGTATTTT
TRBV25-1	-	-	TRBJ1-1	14	CASSDQPNALEAFF	TGTGCCAGCAGTGACCAGCCGAATGCTCTTGAAGCTTTCTTT
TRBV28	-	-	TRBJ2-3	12	CASSSPPDTQYF	TGTGCCAGCAGTTCCCCCCCGGATACGCAGTATTTT
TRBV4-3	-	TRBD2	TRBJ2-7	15	CASSQDPSGTYEQYF	TGCGCCAGCAGCCAAGATCCTAGCGGGACCTACGAGCAGTACTTC
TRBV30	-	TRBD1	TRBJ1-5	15	CAWTLTGGSNQPQHF	TGTGCCTGGACCTTGACAGGGGGAAGCAATCAGCCCCAGCATTTT
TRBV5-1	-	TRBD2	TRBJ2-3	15	CASRRGTSDTDTQYF	TGCGCCAGTCGAAGAGGGACTAGCGACACAGATACGCAGTATTTT
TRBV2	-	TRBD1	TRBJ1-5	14	CASSPDRVAQPQHF	TGTGCCAGCAGTCCAGACAGGGTGGCCCAGCCCCAGCATTTT
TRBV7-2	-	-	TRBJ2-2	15	CASSPRLGHTGELFF	TGTGCCAGCAGCCCCCGTTTAGGGCACACCGGGGAGCTGTTTTTT
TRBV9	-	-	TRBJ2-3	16	CASSVATLGGTDTQYF	TGTGCCAGCAGCGTAGCTACTCTTGGGGGGACAGATACGCAGTATTTT
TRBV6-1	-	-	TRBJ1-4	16	CASSESWYRTNEKLFF	TGTGCCAGCAGTGAAAGTTGGTACCGAACTAATGAAAAACTGTTTTTT
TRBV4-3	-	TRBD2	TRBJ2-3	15	CASSQGLAGADTQYF	TGCGCCAGCAGCCAAGGGTTAGCGGGAGCAGATACGCAGTATTTT
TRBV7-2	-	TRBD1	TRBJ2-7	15	CASSRDSTNTYEQYF	TGTGCCAGCAGTCGGGACAGCACAAACACCTACGAGCAGTACTTC
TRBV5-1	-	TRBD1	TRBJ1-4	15	CASSLTGVPNEKLFF	TGCGCCAGCAGCTTGACAGGGGTACCTAATGAAAAACTGTTTTTT
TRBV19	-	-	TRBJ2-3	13	CASSIGRSDTQYF	TGTGCCAGTAGTATTGGGAGGTCAGATACGCAGTATTTT